Listed below are T cell receptor beta chains from one sample, sequenced in a study of blood T cell repertoires in COVID-19. The protocol was immunoSEQ multiplex PCR, while the TCRdb copy is restricted to in-frame clones and leaves out a portion. Of under 250,000 clones listed, roughly four fifths were seen once; the top ten hold 4% to 5%. Specimen: peripheral blood. The receptors stem from a woman in her 70s with acute or convalescent COVID-19. Both conserved end residues are part of each CDR3. The D gene is left open where the match is weak. Clone size is shown for a subset of rows, as once, few, many or a class of expanded clone.

D gene	V gene	J gene	clone size	CDR3 DNA	CDR3 protein
-	TRBV5-6	TRBJ2-7	-	TGTGCCAGCAGCTATACAGGGTTTACGGACGAGCAGTACTTC	CASSYTGFTDEQYF
-	TRBV4-3	TRBJ1-2	-	TGCGCCAGCAGCCAAGATCCCGGACAGAGATATGGCTACACCTTC	CASSQDPGQRYGYTF
-	TRBV5-1	TRBJ2-2	-	TGCGCCAGCAGCCCCCTTCAGGGAAGGGACGGGGAGCTGTTTTTT	CASSPLQGRDGELFF
-	TRBV6-5	TRBJ1-1	-	TGTGCCGCCATGGACAATCGGGACACTGAAGCTTTCTTT	CAAMDNRDTEAFF
TRBD1	TRBV6-2/TRBV6-3	TRBJ1-5	-	TGTGCCAGCAGTTACTCGCAGGGGGGCTATAGCAATCAGCCCCAGCATTTT	CASSYSQGGYSNQPQHF
-	TRBV6-1	TRBJ1-1	-	TGTGCCAGCAGTGACGACGGGGGAGGCACTGAAGCTTTCTTT	CASSDDGGGTEAFF
TRBD1	TRBV6-5	TRBJ1-2	once	TGTGCCAGCAGGCCAACAGGGGTTGCTGGCTACACCTTC	CASRPTGVAGYTF
TRBD1	TRBV11-2	TRBJ2-1	-	TGTGCCAGCAGCTTTGACAGGGCCAATGAGCAGTTCTTC	CASSFDRANEQFF
-	TRBV7-2	TRBJ2-4	-	TGTGCCGGCAGTTTTAGGGGAGCCAAAAACATTCAGTACTTC	CAGSFRGAKNIQYF
-	TRBV25-1	TRBJ1-2	-	TGTGCCAGCAGCGTCTTGGGGGCTGGTAACTATGGCTACACCTTC	CASSVLGAGNYGYTF
TRBD1	TRBV28	TRBJ1-1	once	TGTGCCAGCAGTTCGCTTCCGGGACAGGGAGGCACTGAAGCTTTCTTT	CASSSLPGQGGTEAFF
-	TRBV5-8	TRBJ1-2	-	TGTGCCAGCAGCTTGGACAGGAGCTATGGCTACACCTTC	CASSLDRSYGYTF
-	TRBV3-1/TRBV3-2	TRBJ2-1	-	TGTGCCAGCAGCCGAGGTAGAAGCTCCTACAATGAGCAGTTCTTC	CASSRGRSSYNEQFF
-	TRBV29-1	TRBJ1-2	few	TGCAGCGCCTTGGAAGGGGTCTATGGCTACACCTTC	CSALEGVYGYTF
-	TRBV5-4	TRBJ1-4	-	TGTGCCAGCAGCTTGACAGGGATGGGTGAAAAACTGTTTTTT	CASSLTGMGEKLFF
-	TRBV19	TRBJ1-1	once	TGTGCCAGTAGTTCCCAGGGACAACTGAACACTGAAGCTTTCTTT	CASSSQGQLNTEAFF
TRBD2	TRBV3-1/TRBV3-2	TRBJ2-2	-	TGTGCCAGCACCCTCGGGGCTAGCGGGGGTCCTCTTAACACCGGGGAGCTGTTTTTT	CASTLGASGGPLNTGELFF
TRBD1	TRBV5-1	TRBJ1-4	once	TGCGCCAGCAGCTTGTCACAGGGGCATGAAAAACTGTTTTTT	CASSLSQGHEKLFF
TRBD1	TRBV6-5	TRBJ1-5	-	TGTGCCAGCCGGACAGGGGACCAGCCCCAGCATTTT	CASRTGDQPQHF
TRBD1	TRBV5-3	TRBJ1-1	-	TGTGCCAGAAGCTCGACAGGGCATGAGGCTGAAGCTTTCTTT	CARSSTGHEAEAFF
-	TRBV27	TRBJ2-7	-	TGTGCCAGCAGTTTAATCGGGTCATACGAGCAGTACTTC	CASSLIGSYEQYF
TRBD1	TRBV4-3	TRBJ1-2	-	TGCGCCAGCAGCCAAGACGGACAGGGGGCGATCTATGGCTACACCTTC	CASSQDGQGAIYGYTF
-	TRBV4-2	TRBJ2-5	-	TGTGCCAGCAGCCCTAGCACTCAGGGGTCCGGGGAGACCCAGTACTTC	CASSPSTQGSGETQYF